These 31 T cell receptor beta chains were all obtained from the same sample, sequenced in a study of T cell repertoires in aging, cancer and after chemotherapy. A mixed TRB-A/B primer pool amplified rearranged TRB by multiplex touch-down PCR. One entry per CDR3 protein results from TCRdb running MiXCR on the multiplex PCR reads. The sample includes some 10,000 distinct CDR3 sequences, less than 55% of them seen just once. Amplification of TCR beta used genomic DNA extracted from peripheral blood. Sequencing was carried out using blood. These receptors were collected from a human donor in good health.

The table lists this clonotype with a few counts. J is TRBJ1-2 and V is TRBV14; tentative D call: TRBD1 (6 bases). The CDR3 is 14 residues long. Trimming removed 5 bases at V and 4 bases at J, with 14 bases between. The germline V gene has CDR1 SGHDN and CDR2 FVKESK. CDR3 nucleotides: TGTGCCAGCAGCTCGGAGGGGGGCATCTATGGCTACACCTTC. This encodes CASSSEGGIYGYTF.

The V gene is TRBV7-3, the J gene TRBJ1-2; D call uncertain. The germline gives CDR1 SGHTA, CDR2 FQGTGA. With 6 bases removed from V and 2 bases from J, the gap between germline ends came to 13 bases. This CDR3 comprises 14 residues. CDR3 sequence: CASRSVGDNYGYTF. The CDR3 region has the DNA TGTGCCAGCAGGTCCGTCGGCGACAACTATGGCTACACCTTC.

This rearrangement joins TRBV12-3 or TRBV12-4 to TRBJ1-2; no definite D call. The V end lost 6 bases, the J end lost 4 bases, and 12 bases lay between the germline ends. This CDR3 is built from 13 residues. This chain's CDR3 is CASSQDGGYGYTF. The CDR3 DNA follows: TGTGCCAGCAGCCAGGATGGTGGCTATGGCTACACCTTC.

The chain combines TRBV5-1 with TRBJ2-7; possible D gene TRBD1, 6 bases. The CDR3 loop spans 15 amino acids. From germline, CDR1 is SGHRS and CDR2 YFSETQ. With 0 bases removed from V and 2 bases from J, the gap between germline ends came to 12 bases. In DNA, the CDR3 is TGCGCCAGCAGCTTGGTACTGACAGGAACCTACGAGCAGTACTTC. Amino acid sequence: CASSLVLTGTYEQYF.

To note about this clonotype: Its ends do not fully match the called genes, so a read error is possible. The chain couples TRBV15 to TRBJ1-2; D is uncertain. The CDR3 has 12 amino acids. Germline CDR1 reads LNHNV; CDR2 reads YYDKDF (reference sequence). The CDR3 nucleotides are TGTGCCACCAGCGGAGAGAACTATGGCTACACCTTC. This codes for CATSGENYGYTF.

By sample share, this clonotype is medium-sized. This chain uses TRBV6-5 with TRBJ1-6, with 7 bases identical to TRBD1. The V gene end was trimmed by 7 bases and the J gene end by 7 bases; junction bases not matched to a gene: 4. This CDR3 region has 13 residues. From germline, CDR1 is MNHEY and CDR2 SVGAGI. The CDR3 coding sequence is TGTGCCAGCAAGACAGGGAGGAATTCACCCCTCCACTTT. Amino acids: CASKTGRNSPLHF.

V is TRBV12-3 or TRBV12-4 and J is TRBJ2-3; D is undetermined. The CDR3 has 15 residues. The V gene lost 1 base and the J gene lost 4 bases, with 12 bases spanning the gap. This CDR3 is CASSLGASVPDTQYF. In DNA, the CDR3 is TGTGCCAGCAGTTTAGGCGCTAGTGTCCCAGATACGCAGTATTTT.

The chain is built from TRBV20-1 and TRBJ1-5, with TRBD1 matching over 7 bases. Germline trimming cut 1 base from V and 2 bases from J; bases unmatched to any gene: 14. The CDR3 loop spans 18 amino acids. Germline V gene sequence: CDR1 DFQATT, CDR2 SNEGSKA (reference sequence). The CDR3 reads CSARAGDRVYFGNQPQHF. The CDR3 region has the DNA TGCAGTGCTAGAGCGGGAGACAGGGTGTATTTCGGCAATCAGCCCCAGCATTTT.

This chain joins TRBV6-1 and TRBJ1-1; 8 bases align to TRBD1. This CDR3 is built from 13 residues. The J segment lost 1 base and the V segment lost 9 bases, leaving 4 bases of the junction unmatched. Germline V gene lookup returns CDR1 MNHNS and CDR2 SASEGT. The CDR3 coding sequence is TGTGCCAGTCACAGGGGGAAGAACACTGAAGCTTTCTTT. Its protein is CASHRGKNTEAFF.

This clonotype turned up a few times. The gene calls are TRBV6-5 and TRBJ2-1, with D possibly TRBD2 on 6 matching bases. Trimming cost V 4 bases and J 6 bases, with 16 bases left between them. Germline V gives CDR1 MNHEY, CDR2 SVGAGI. The CDR3 contains 15 residues. The CDR3 nucleotides read TGTGCCAGCAGTTCTAGCGCTCTGATTGCCAATGAGCAGTTCTTC. Translated: CASSSSALIANEQFF.

Only a few counts were recorded for this clonotype. The rearrangement uses TRBV19 and TRBJ1-5; D remains unclear. The V end lost 3 bases, the J end lost 3 bases, and 12 bases lay between the germline ends. Germline CDR1 LNHDA, CDR2 SQIVND (reference sequence). The CDR3 covers 15 residues. For the CDR3, the DNA is TGTGCCAGTAGTATGGGGAAAGCTGACAATCAGCCCCAGCATTTT. Protein: CASSMGKADNQPQHF.

The rearrangement uses TRBV28 and TRBJ2-7; 9 bases fit TRBD1. The junction had 1 base not matched to a gene; V was cut back by 6 bases and J by 1 base. The CDR3 consists of 13 residues. Germline assignment: CDR1 MDHEN and CDR2 SYDVKM. CDR3 loop: CASRGQGSYEQYF. The CDR3 nucleotides read TGTGCCAGCAGGGGACAGGGTTCCTACGAGCAGTACTTC.

This clonotype was detected a few times. The V gene is TRBV28, the J gene TRBJ2-7; the match to TRBD1 covers 8 bases. Trimming cost V 6 bases and J 0 bases; bases outside gene matches: 4. This CDR3 is 14 amino acids long. Germline V lookup: CDR1 MDHEN, CDR2 SYDVKM. The chain's CDR3 is CASRRTGNSYEQYF. The CDR3 DNA reads TGTGCCAGCAGGCGGACAGGGAACTCCTACGAGCAGTACTTC.

V and J are TRBV19 and TRBJ2-3; the D call may be TRBD1 or TRBD2 (5 bases each). V lost 10 bases, J lost 2 bases, and 13 bases lay in between. This CDR3 spans 13 amino acids. The germline V gene encodes CDR1 LNHDA and CDR2 SQIVND (reference sequence). CDR3 sequence: CATAGADTDTQYF. In DNA form, the CDR3 reads TGTGCCACCGCCGGGGCGGACACAGATACGCAGTATTTT.

This chain links TRBV7-2 with TRBJ1-1; D uncertain. The germline V gene has CDR1 SGHTA and CDR2 FQGNSA. This CDR3 has 15 residues. Trimming removed 2 bases at V and 0 bases at J, with 10 bases between. This CDR3 is CASSLPLDMNTEAFF. The CDR3 DNA sequence: TGTGCCAGCAGCTTACCCCTTGATATGAACACTGAAGCTTTCTTT.

This clonotype qualifies as medium-sized. The chain combines TRBV29-1 with TRBJ2-7; 10 nucleotides align to TRBD1. CDR1 is SQVTM, CDR2 ANQGSEA, per germline. V dropped 7 bases and J dropped 5; count of bases not matched to a gene: 8. The CDR3 loop spans 13 amino acids. The CDR3 DNA is TGCAGCGGGAGACAGGGGGCGACGAACGAGCAGTACTTC. Encoded protein: CSGRQGATNEQYF.

V gene TRBV29-1 combines with J gene TRBJ1-1; TRBD1 is a possible D gene (5 bases). The germline gives CDR1 SQVTM, CDR2 ANQGSEA. The CDR3 is 14 residues long. Between the trimmed V and J ends, which lost 3 bases and 0 bases, there was a span of 11 bases. For the CDR3, the DNA is TGCAGCGTTGACCCCGGGGCTATGAACACTGAAGCTTTCTTT. It codes for CSVDPGAMNTEAFF.

This clonotype was detected a few times. The chain employs TRBV6-6 and TRBJ2-7; 10 bases agree with TRBD2. Germline V gene sequence: CDR1 MNHNY, CDR2 SVGAGI (reference sequence). V shed 7 bases, J shed 3 bases, and the junction held 3 bases outside the gene matches. The length of the CDR3 is 13 residues. The CDR3 nucleotides read TGTGCCAGCACGCTAGCGGGAGACTACGAGCAGTACTTC. Translating gives CASTLAGDYEQYF.

The count of this clonotype is one. J is TRBJ2-5 and V is TRBV28, with 7 bases aligning to TRBD2. Per the germline V gene, CDR1 is MDHEN and CDR2 is SYDVKM. The J segment lost 7 bases and the V segment lost 6 bases, leaving 8 bases of the junction unmatched. CDR3 length equals 13 residues. The CDR3 protein is CASRGGGGLTQYF. The CDR3 nucleotides are TGTGCCAGCAGGGGGGGGGGAGGTCTGACCCAGTACTTC.

This clonotype was counted between two and nine times. This sequence joins TRBV7-9 and TRBJ2-3; D not resolved. This CDR3 spans 12 amino acids. V was cut by 3 bases and J by 1 base, with 2 bases left in between. Germline-derived CDR1 and CDR2 are SEHNR and FQNEAQ (reference sequence). This CDR3 is CASSLGTDTQYF. CDR3 coding DNA: TGTGCCAGCAGCTTGGGCACAGATACGCAGTATTTT.

The genes are TRBV28 and TRBJ2-1, with D possibly being TRBD2 (6 bases). The CDR3 sequence is 15 residues long. Per the germline V gene, CDR1 is MDHEN and CDR2 is SYDVKM. V was clipped by 8 bases and J by 7 bases, with 21 bases between them. The CDR3 reads CASSAWELGRNEQFF. In DNA, the CDR3 is TGTGCCAGCTCCGCGTGGGAGTTGGGGAGGAATGAGCAGTTCTTC.

In this sample, this clonotype turned up a few times. The rearrangement uses TRBV19 and TRBJ1-3; 7 bases are a match to TRBD1. The germline V gene has CDR1 LNHDA and CDR2 SQIVND (reference sequence). This CDR3 is 14 amino acids long. V was clipped by 5 bases and J by 5 bases; unmatched bases: 6. CDR3 region: CASSEDRRRNTIYF. The CDR3 DNA is TGTGCCAGTAGTGAGGACAGGAGAAGAAACACCATATATTTT.

This clonotype was seen only a few times. The genes are TRBV20-1 and TRBJ2-7; D might be TRBD1 or TRBD2, each matching 5 bases. CDR3 length: 11 amino acids. Germline CDR1 DFQATT, CDR2 SNEGSKA (reference sequence). The ends were cut back, 3 bases at V and 5 bases at J, with 8 bases in the middle. The CDR3 region has the DNA TGCAGTGCTAGCAGGGAGCACGAGCAGTACTTC. It translates to CSASREHEQYF.

The chain joins TRBV10-3 to TRBJ2-6; the D gene is possibly TRBD1 (6 bases). Trimming left V 7 bases short and J 2 bases short, with 12 bases between. The CDR3 is 15 amino acids. The germline gives CDR1 ENHRY, CDR2 SYGVKD. The CDR3 reads CAITNRDTGANVLTF. As DNA, the CDR3 is TGTGCCATCACAAACAGGGATACTGGGGCCAACGTCCTGACTTTC.

A few counts support this clonotype. This chain joins TRBV4-3 and TRBJ2-3, with D possibly being TRBD2 (6 bases). This CDR3 has 17 amino acids. The germline CDR1 and CDR2 sequences are LGHNA and YSLEER. V lost 0 bases to trimming and J lost 4 bases, with 17 bases between them. CDR3 in amino acids: CASSQEGNGGIADTQYF. In DNA, the CDR3 is TGCGCCAGCAGCCAAGAAGGCAACGGGGGAATCGCAGATACGCAGTATTTT.

The chain uses TRBV10-3 and TRBJ2-7; 10 bases match TRBD1. Losses at the gene ends were 1 base for V and 10 bases for J; bases not matched to a gene: 4. This CDR3 contains 13 residues. Germline-derived CDR1 and CDR2 are ENHRY and SYGVKD. CDR3 region: CAISEFRDRGQYF. CDR3 in DNA: TGTGCCATCAGTGAGTTCCGGGACAGGGGACAGTACTTC.

A word on this clonotype: An end of the junction does not agree with germline; a read error may underlie this. The V and J genes are TRBV4-2 and TRBJ1-3; unclear D gene. Germline V gives CDR1 LGHNA, CDR2 YNFKEQ. This CDR3 is 14 amino acids long. The CDR3 region is CASSGGPIRNTIYF. The DNA of the CDR3 is TGCGCCAGCAGCGGTGGGCCCATAAGAAACACCATATATTTT.

This chain links TRBV12-3 or TRBV12-4 with TRBJ2-1, with TRBD1 as a possible D gene (6 bases). Trimming removed 6 bases at V and 6 bases at J, with 12 bases between. This CDR3 region has 13 residues. The CDR3 nucleotides are TGTGCCAGCAGGCCCACAGGGACCAATGAGCAGTTCTTC. It encodes CASRPTGTNEQFF.

Turning to this clonotype: At one boundary the junction diverges from the germline segment, which might be a read error. The V call is TRBV12-5, the J call TRBJ1-3, with a tentative D call TRBD1 (5 bases). This CDR3 region has 16 residues. CDR1 and CDR2 (germline): LGHNT, FRNRAP. As DNA, the CDR3 is TGTGCCAGCAGTTTCCGGGGACGGTCCTCTGTAAACACCATATATTTT. Translation gives CASSFRGRSSVNTIYF. The full variable domain, its missing parts supplied by reference TRBV12-5 and TRBJ1-3, is DARVTQTPRHKVTEMGQEVTMRCQPILGHNTVFWYRQTMMQGLELLAYFRNRAPLDDSGMPKDRFSAEMPDATLATLKIQPSEPRDSAVYFCASSFRGRSSVNTIYFGEGSWLTVV.

As concerns this clonotype: The junction does not match germline at one end; this may be a read error. CDR3 DNA sequence: TGTGCCAGCAGCCCGAGGGCAACAACCAATGAGCAGTTGTTC. This codes for CASSPRATTNEQLF. V is TRBV7-2 and J is TRBJ2-5; TRBD2 is a possible D gene (5 bases). CDR1 is SGHTA and CDR2 is FQGNSA in the germline V gene. This CDR3 contains 14 residues.

The table lists this clonotype with a few counts. This chain links TRBV2 with TRBJ2-7; 10 positions match TRBD1. J lost 3 bases, V lost 3 bases, and 11 bases had no gene match. This CDR3 is built from 17 residues. Germline loops: CDR1 SNHLY, CDR2 FYNNEI. The CDR3 sequence is CASSDLTGTGVGYEQYF. The DNA for the CDR3 is TGTGCCAGCAGTGACTTGACCGGGACAGGGGTTGGCTACGAGCAGTACTTC. Supplemented by reference TRBV2 and TRBJ2-7, the full variable domain reads EPEVTQTPSHQVTQMGQEVILRCVPISNHLYFYWYRQILGQKVEFLVSFYNNEISEKSEIFDDQFSVERPDGSNFTLKIRSTKLEDSAMYFCASSDLTGTGVGYEQYFGPGTRLTVT.